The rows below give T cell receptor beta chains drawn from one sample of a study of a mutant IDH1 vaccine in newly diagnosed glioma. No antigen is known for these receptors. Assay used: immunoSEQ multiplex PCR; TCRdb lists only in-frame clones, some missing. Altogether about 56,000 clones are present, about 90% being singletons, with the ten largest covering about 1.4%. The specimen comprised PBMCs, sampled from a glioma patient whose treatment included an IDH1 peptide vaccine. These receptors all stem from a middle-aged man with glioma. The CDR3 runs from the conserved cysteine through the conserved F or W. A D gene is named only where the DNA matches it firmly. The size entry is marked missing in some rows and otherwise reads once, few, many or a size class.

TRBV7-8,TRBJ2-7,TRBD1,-,TGTGCCAGCAGCTTAGGTCTGAAGGGACAGAGCTACGAGCAGTACTTC,CASSLGLKGQSYEQYF
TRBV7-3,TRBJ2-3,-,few,TGTGCCAGCAGCTCCACCGGAGAAGGAGATACGCAGTATTTT,CASSSTGEGDTQYF
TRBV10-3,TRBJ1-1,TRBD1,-,TGTGCCATCAGCGCGTCCGGCAGGGGGGGGACTGAAGCTTTCTTT,CAISASGRGGTEAFF
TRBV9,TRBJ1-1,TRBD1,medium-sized,TGTGCCAGCAGCGGGCCCGGGACAGGGAACACTGAAGCTTTCTTT,CASSGPGTGNTEAFF
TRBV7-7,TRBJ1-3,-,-,TGTGCCAGCAGCTTAGGCGCCCCTGGAAACACCATATATTTT,CASSLGAPGNTIYF
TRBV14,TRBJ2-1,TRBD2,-,TGTGCCAGCAGCCAAGAAGGCAGCGGGAGACTCAATGAGCAGTTCTTC,CASSQEGSGRLNEQFF
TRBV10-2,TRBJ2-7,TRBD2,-,TGCGCCAGCATCTCCCTAGCGGGAGGTCCCTACGAGCAGTACTTC,CASISLAGGPYEQYF
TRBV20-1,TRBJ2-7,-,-,TGCAGTGCTCCCCTCTTATACGAGCAGTACTTC,CSAPLLYEQYF
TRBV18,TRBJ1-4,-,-,TGTGCCAGCTCCCCAACGATTCGGGAAAAACTGTTTTTT,CASSPTIREKLFF
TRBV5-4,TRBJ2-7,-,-,TGTGCCAGCAGCTTGCCGGGGACGACCACCTACGAGCAGTACTTC,CASSLPGTTTYEQYF
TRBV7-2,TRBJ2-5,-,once,TGTGCCAGCCGGCCTGGGGCGTTTTCCCTGCAGACCCAGTACTTC,CASRPGAFSLQTQYF
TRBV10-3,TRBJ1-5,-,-,TGTGCCAGCTCAAGGGGCGGAAGACTTAATCAGCCCCAGCATTTT,CASSRGGRLNQPQHF
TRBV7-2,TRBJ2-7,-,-,TGTGCCAGCAGCTTTACGGGTAGCTCCTACGAGCAGTACTTC,CASSFTGSSYEQYF
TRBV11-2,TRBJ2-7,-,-,TGTGCCAGCAGCTTAGCCCTATACTCCTACGAGCAGTACTTC,CASSLALYSYEQYF
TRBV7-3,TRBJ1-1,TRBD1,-,TGTGCCAGCAGCTCGACCCCGGGACAGGGGGTAAAAGCTTTCTTT,CASSSTPGQGVKAFF
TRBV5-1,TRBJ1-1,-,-,TGCGCCAGCAGCTATGGGCCCGAAGCTTTCTTT,CASSYGPEAFF
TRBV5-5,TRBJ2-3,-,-,TGTGCCAGCAGGATCCAGGCAGATACGCAGTATTTT,CASRIQADTQYF
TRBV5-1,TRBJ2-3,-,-,TGCGCCATCAGCGTAGACGGGAGCACAGATACGCAGTATTTT,CAISVDGSTDTQYF
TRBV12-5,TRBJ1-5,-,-,TGTGCTAGTGGTTTGGGTTCAAAGCCCCAGCATTTT,CASGLGSKPQHF
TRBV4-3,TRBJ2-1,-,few,TGCGCCAGCGCGAAACGACTGGCAGGGTTTAGCTCCTACAATGAGCAGTTCTTC,CASAKRLAGFSSYNEQFF
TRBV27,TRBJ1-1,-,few,TGTGCCAGCAGTCCCAGGAAACAGAGGGTAGGGACTGAAGCTTTCTTT,CASSPRKQRVGTEAFF
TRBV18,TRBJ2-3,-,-,TGTGCCAGCTCACCATACACAGATACGCAGTATTTT,CASSPYTDTQYF
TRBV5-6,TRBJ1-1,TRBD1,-,TGTGCCAGCAGCTTGCCGGGACAGGGGCGCGGAGTAGAAGCTTTCTTT,CASSLPGQGRGVEAFF
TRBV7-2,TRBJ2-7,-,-,TGTGCCAGCAGACCCGGACCTTCCTACGAGCAGTACTTC,CASRPGPSYEQYF
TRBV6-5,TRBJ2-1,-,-,TGTGCCAGCAGTTACTATGGGGGCACGCTTAATGAGCAGTTCTTC,CASSYYGGTLNEQFF
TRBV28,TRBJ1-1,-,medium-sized,TGTGCCAGCAGTCCCCTCCGTTGGACCACACTGACTGAAGCTTTCTTT,CASSPLRWTTLTEAFF
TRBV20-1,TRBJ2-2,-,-,TGCAGTGCTAGGTTGTCCGGGGAGCTGTTTTTT,CSARLSGELFF
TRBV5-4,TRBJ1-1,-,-,TGTGCCAGCAGCCCAAGTGGGTACACTGAAGCTTTCTTT,CASSPSGYTEAFF
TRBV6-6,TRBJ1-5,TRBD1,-,TGTGCCAGCACAGGGGGATGGGATAGCAATCAGCCCCAGCATTTT,CASTGGWDSNQPQHF
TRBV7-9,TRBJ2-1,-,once,TGTGCCAGCAGCTTAGCGCTAACTCACTCCTACAATGAGCAGTTCTTC,CASSLALTHSYNEQFF
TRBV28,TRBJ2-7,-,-,TGTGCCAGCGGCGACACCAGCTCCTACGAGCAGTACTTC,CASGDTSSYEQYF
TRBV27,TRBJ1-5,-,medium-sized,TGTGCCAGCAGTCCTTCGGGACTCGAAGGCCCCCAGCATTTT,CASSPSGLEGPQHF